This passage covers 26 T cell receptor beta chains from one sample sequenced in a study of T-cell memory formation after mild COVID-19. A single record per CDR3 protein comes from TCRdb applying MiXCR to the 5' RACE reads. Among approximately 290,000 distinct CDR3 sequences listed, less than 20% were seen once. Sample: PBMCs or a T cell subset sorted from them (not recorded which). The receptors shown here come from a man aged 18 to 30 who had mild COVID-19 (a few samples of this study predate the infection). Cell type and time point are not known.

This clonotype was seen a handful of times. CDR3 sequence (DNA): TGCGCCAGCAGCTTAGGGGGACGGATGGACGAGCAGTACTTC. It is translated as CASSLGGRMDEQYF. The rearrangement links TRBV5-1 to TRBJ2-7; TRBD1 is a possible D gene (6 bases). V lost 2 bases and J lost 5, with 14 bases in between. This CDR3 comprises 14 residues. Per the germline V gene, CDR1 is SGHRS and CDR2 is YFSETQ.

This clonotype was detected many times. This sequence joins TRBV6-2 or TRBV6-3 and TRBJ2-5; TRBD1 or TRBD2 may be the D gene (6 bases each). V was pared by 5 bases and J by 5 bases, with 15 bases between. The length of the CDR3 is 14 residues. Per the germline V gene, CDR1 is MNHEY and CDR2 is SVGEGT. The CDR3 DNA reads as TGTGCCAGCAGTGCCGAGGGGGGCCGCGAGACCCAGTACTTC. Protein product: CASSAEGGRETQYF.

This clonotype was seen a handful of times. This CDR3 is CASSDDRGREKLFF. CDR3 sequence (DNA): TGTGCCAGCAGCGACGACAGGGGGCGAGAAAAACTGTTTTTT. The chain combines TRBV7-9 with TRBJ1-4, with 10 nucleotides matching TRBD1. The CDR3 length is 14 residues. In germline, CDR1 is SEHNR, CDR2 FQNEAQ (reference sequence). With 5 bases clipped from V and 8 bases from J, the junction kept 5 bases outside the gene matches.

This clonotype was picked up many times. This chain connects TRBV7-2 to TRBJ2-5; possible D gene TRBD2, 5 bases. Germline V gives CDR1 SGHTA, CDR2 FQGNSA. The V and J ends lost 0 bases and 5 bases respectively, with 10 bases between them. The CDR3 is 14 amino acids. CDR3 nucleotide sequence: TGTGCCAGCAGCTTAGCGTCTAGCATGGAGACCCAGTACTTC. Its translation: CASSLASSMETQYF.

This clonotype occurred a few times. The chain combines TRBV4-3 with TRBJ2-5; D remains unclear. This CDR3 is built from 14 residues. V was shortened by 1 base and J by 5 bases, with 11 bases between the two germline ends. Germline V gene sequence: CDR1 LGHNA, CDR2 YSLEER. The CDR3: CASSQGPRRETQYF. CDR3 DNA: TGCGCCAGCAGCCAAGGCCCTAGAAGGGAGACCCAGTACTTC.

This clonotype was seen at least ten times. This chain links TRBV4-2 with TRBJ1-6; D is possibly TRBD1 (6 bases). The CDR3 runs to 17 residues. Germline V gives CDR1 LGHNA, CDR2 YNFKEQ. V was pared by 0 bases and J by 8 bases, with 17 bases between. The CDR3: CASSQDGGGVGDSPLHF. CDR3 DNA sequence: TGTGCCAGCAGCCAAGATGGGGGCGGGGTGGGAGATTCACCCCTCCACTTT.

This clonotype was observed a handful of times. V and J are TRBV5-1 and TRBJ2-2; no firm D call. The CDR3 length is 16 residues. V was pared by 3 bases and J by 5 bases, with 17 bases between. The V gene's germline CDR1 is SGHRS and CDR2 YFSETQ. The CDR3 sequence: CASSYGAQRLTGELFF. As DNA, the CDR3 is TGCGCCAGCAGCTACGGAGCCCAACGGCTAACCGGGGAGCTGTTTTTT.

The sample holds many counts of this clonotype. The gene calls are TRBV15 and TRBJ2-3, with 11 bases matching TRBD2. With 1 base clipped from V and 4 bases from J, the junction kept 1 base outside the gene matches. CDR3 length: 15 amino acids. Germline V gene data show CDR1 as LNHNV and CDR2 as YYDKDF (reference sequence). CDR3 protein: CATSRASGGPDTQYF. The CDR3 DNA reads as TGTGCCACCAGCAGAGCTAGCGGGGGGCCAGATACGCAGTATTTT. Full variable domain (outside the CDR3, taken from reference TRBV15 and TRBJ2-3): DAMVIQNPRYQVTQFGKPVTLSCSQTLNHNVMYWYQQKSSQAPKLLFHYYDKDFNNEADTPDNFQSRRPNTSFCFLDIRSPGLGDTAMYLCATSRASGGPDTQYFGPGTRLTVL.

J is TRBJ2-7 and V is TRBV9; D is undetermined. The CDR3 runs to 15 residues. Trimming shortened V by 2 bases and J by 0 bases, and 12 bases separated the two germline ends. Germline V gives CDR1 SGDLS, CDR2 YYNGEE. CDR3 loop: CASSVTAQSSYEQYF. In nucleotides, the CDR3 is TGTGCCAGCAGCGTTACGGCCCAGAGCTCCTACGAGCAGTACTTC.

This clonotype was observed a handful of times. This chain uses TRBV11-2 with TRBJ1-4; 7 bases match TRBD1. There are 18 residues in the CDR3. Per the germline V gene, CDR1 is SGHAT and CDR2 is FQNNGV. V lost 3 bases and J lost 0; bases outside the gene matches: 10. The CDR3 DNA sequence: TGTGCCAGCAGCTTTCCGACGGGACAGCGGGCAACTAATGAAAAACTGTTTTTT. This translates into CASSFPTGQRATNEKLFF.

V gene TRBV5-4 combines with J gene TRBJ2-1; perhaps TRBD1 as D (5 bases). V shed 7 bases and J shed 5 bases, with 13 bases lying between them. Looked up from germline, CDR1 is SGHNT and CDR2 is YYREEE (reference sequence). This CDR3 region has 13 residues. CDR3 nucleotides: TGTGCCAGCTCGTGGACACAGAACAATGAGCAGTTCTTC. It translates to CASSWTQNNEQFF.

This clonotype was picked up a small number of times. The V and J genes are TRBV12-3 or TRBV12-4 and TRBJ2-3, with D perhaps matching TRBD1 or TRBD2 (5 bases each). The CDR3 sequence is 13 residues long. Deletions cut 5 bases from V and 4 bases from J, with 10 bases between. The CDR3 sequence: CASSAQGADTQYF. In DNA form, the CDR3 reads TGTGCCAGCAGTGCTCAGGGAGCAGATACGCAGTATTTT.

The sample holds a few counts of this clonotype. The rearrangement links TRBV6-6 to TRBJ2-5; D gene ambiguous. This CDR3 has 14 residues. With 0 bases removed from V and 1 base from J, the gap between germline ends came to 6 bases. CDR1 MNHNY and CDR2 SVGAGI come from the germline V gene (reference sequence). The CDR3 protein is CASSYSRPQETQYF. The CDR3 DNA reads as TGTGCCAGCAGTTACTCGAGACCCCAAGAGACCCAGTACTTC.

There are a few counts of this clonotype. J is TRBJ2-1 and V is TRBV15; TRBD2 agrees at 11 bases. J was trimmed by 4 bases and V by 8 bases; bases with no gene match: 16. Germline V CDR1 and CDR2: LNHNV, YYDKDF (reference sequence). CDR3 length: 18 residues. The DNA of the CDR3 is TGTGCCACCCAGTTGTTAGGTAGCGGGGGGGCCATTTACAATGAGCAGTTCTTC. Translated, it gives CATQLLGSGGAIYNEQFF.

The rearrangement uses TRBV27 and TRBJ2-5; TRBD1 might be the D (5 bases). Looked up from germline, CDR1 is MNHEY and CDR2 is SMNVEV (reference sequence). CDR3 length equals 12 residues. The V end lost 5 bases, the J end lost 5 bases, and 9 bases lay between the germline ends. DNA for the CDR3: TGTGCCAGCAGTAGGTGGGGCGAGACCCAGTACTTC. This codes for CASSRWGETQYF.

This clonotype has more than one count but fewer than ten. V and J are TRBV6-5 and TRBJ2-5, with 7 positions matching TRBD2. Germline CDR1 and CDR2: MNHEY and SVGAGI. CDR3 length: 12 residues. Unmatched junction bases numbered 4, after V lost 5 bases and J lost 7 bases. The CDR3 protein is CASSPSGGTQYF. DNA of the CDR3: TGTGCCAGCAGTCCCTCGGGGGGGACCCAGTACTTC.

The chain uses TRBV5-5 and TRBJ2-5; 10 bases agree with TRBD1. The CDR3 consists of 16 residues. The germline CDR1 and CDR2 sequences are SGHKS and YYEKEE (reference sequence). V lost 3 bases, J lost 3 bases, and 8 bases stayed unmatched. As DNA, the CDR3 is TGTGCCAGCAGCTCCGGGACAGGGGCCAACAAAGAGACCCAGTACTTC. Translating gives CASSSGTGANKETQYF. The variable domain in full, completed from reference TRBV5-5 and TRBJ2-5, reads DAGVTQSPTHLIKTRGQQVTLRCSPISGHKSVSWYQQVLGQGPQFIFQYYEKEERGRGNFPDRFSARQFPNYSSELNVNALLLGDSALYLCASSSGTGANKETQYFGPGTRLLVL.

V and J are TRBV6-2 or TRBV6-3 and TRBJ2-1; D gene uncertain. In germline, CDR1 is MNHEY, CDR2 SVGEGT. The ends were cut back, 6 bases at V and 0 bases at J, with 6 bases in the middle. The CDR3 totals 13 residues. The CDR3 sequence is CASRLSSYNEQFF. In DNA, the CDR3 is TGTGCCAGCAGATTGAGCTCCTACAATGAGCAGTTCTTC.

The chain recombines TRBV18 with TRBJ1-5; TRBD1 agrees at 7 bases. With V trimmed by 6 bases and J by 4 bases, 6 bases remained unmatched. This CDR3 spans 14 amino acids. Germline assignment: CDR1 KGHSH and CDR2 LQKENI. CDR3 sequence (DNA): TGTGCCAGCTCGGACAGGTCAAATAATCAGCCCCAGCATTTT. Its translation: CASSDRSNNQPQHF. Full variable domain (rest looked up from reference TRBV18 and TRBJ1-5): NAGVMQNPRHLVRRRGQEARLRCSPMKGHSHVYWYRQLPEEGLKFMVYLQKENIIDESGMPKERFSAEFPKEGPSILRIQQVVRGDSAAYFCASSDRSNNQPQHFGDGTRLSIL.

This clonotype has only a few counts. This chain joins TRBV4-1 and TRBJ2-7; 9 bases match TRBD2. The CDR3 consists of 16 residues. V shed 6 bases and J 0 bases; nucleotides not matched to a gene: 9. Germline CDR1 reads MGHRA; CDR2 reads YSYEKL. Here the CDR3 reads CASSPSGGTSSYEQYF. In nucleotides, the CDR3 is TGCGCCAGCAGTCCGAGCGGGGGGACTAGCTCCTACGAGCAGTACTTC.

The J gene is TRBJ1-4, the V gene TRBV15; D might be TRBD1 (5 bases). The CDR3 has 16 residues. Between the trimmed V and J ends, which lost 2 bases and 8 bases, there was a span of 18 bases. Germline V CDR1 and CDR2: LNHNV, YYDKDF (reference sequence). The CDR3 reads CATSRPGTPRWEKLFF. The CDR3 DNA follows: TGTGCCACCAGCAGACCCGGGACCCCACGCTGGGAAAAACTGTTTTTT.

J is TRBJ2-1 and V is TRBV5-1; D possibly corresponds to TRBD1 (6 bases). V was trimmed by 0 bases and J by 7 bases, leaving 14 bases between them. The CDR3 has 15 amino acids. Germline lookup yields CDR1 SGHRS and CDR2 YFSETQ. DNA of the CDR3: TGCGCCAGCAGCTTGGCAGTGGGGGCCGGGAATGAGCAGTTCTTC. It is translated as CASSLAVGAGNEQFF.

The chain combines TRBV7-9 with TRBJ1-1; no definite D call. The V gene's germline CDR1 is SEHNR and CDR2 FQNEAQ (reference sequence). Trimming left V 5 bases short and J 0 bases short, with 13 bases between. This CDR3 spans 15 amino acids. Written as DNA, the CDR3 is TGTGCCAGCAGCGCGGACCCTCCTATGAACACTGAAGCTTTCTTT. Protein: CASSADPPMNTEAFF. Full variable domain (rest looked up from reference TRBV7-9 and TRBJ1-1): DTGVSQNPRHKITKRGQNVTFRCDPISEHNRLYWYRQTLGQGPEFLTYFQNEAQLEKSRLLSDRFSAERPKGSFSTLEIQRTEQGDSAMYLCASSADPPMNTEAFFGQGTRLTVV.

This clonotype has at least ten counts. The rearrangement joins TRBV27 to TRBJ2-1; tentative D call: TRBD1 (6 bases). Germline V gene data show CDR1 as MNHEY and CDR2 as SMNVEV (reference sequence). Trimming cost V 6 bases and J 1 base, with 7 bases left between them. The CDR3 length is 13 residues. CDR3 sequence reads: CASRQGSYNEQFF. The CDR3 bases are TGTGCCAGCAGACAGGGTTCCTACAATGAGCAGTTCTTC.

The chain employs TRBV7-6 and TRBJ1-1, with 7 bases that match TRBD1. The CDR3 runs to 15 residues. Germline assignment: CDR1 SGHVS and CDR2 FNYEAQ. The V gene end was trimmed by 4 bases and the J gene end by 0 bases; junction bases not matched to a gene: 5. The CDR3 loop reads CASSSTGTLNTEAFF. The DNA for the CDR3 is TGTGCCAGCAGCTCGACAGGGACACTGAACACTGAAGCTTTCTTT.

This chain links TRBV4-1 with TRBJ1-5; no reliable D call. The CDR3 is 13 amino acids. V was shortened by 3 bases and J by 5 bases, with 8 bases between the two germline ends. Germline CDR1 and CDR2: MGHRA and YSYEKL. CDR3 region: CASSQMADQPQHF. The CDR3 DNA reads as TGCGCCAGCAGCCAGATGGCGGATCAGCCCCAGCATTTT.